This TCR beta chain came from a study of T cell responses to AZD1222 COVID-19 vaccine. Regarding the study as a whole: Spike-specific TCR breadth and depth were elevated following two AZD1222 doses.

V was clipped by 4 bases and J by 7 bases, with 17 bases between them. The CDR3 consists of 15 residues. Germline CDR1 reads SGHNT; CDR2 reads YENEEA. This clone was seen just once. Its antigen is still unknown. This table comes from immunoSEQ multiplex PCR, and its TCRdb copy is limited to in-frame clones, with some not included. Altogether 95,000 to 150,000 clones are present, 80% to 90% being singletons, with the ten largest covering more than 7.5%. The starting material was peripheral blood, obtained on day 0 of AZD1222 vaccination. This receptor was identified in an adult in good health. The chain combines TRBV11-3 with TRBJ2-1; TRBD1 might be the D (6 bases). CDR3 nucleotides: TGTGCCAGCAGCTGGGGGCAGACCTGGGCGAATGAGCAGTTCTTC. Its translation: CASSWGQTWANEQFF.